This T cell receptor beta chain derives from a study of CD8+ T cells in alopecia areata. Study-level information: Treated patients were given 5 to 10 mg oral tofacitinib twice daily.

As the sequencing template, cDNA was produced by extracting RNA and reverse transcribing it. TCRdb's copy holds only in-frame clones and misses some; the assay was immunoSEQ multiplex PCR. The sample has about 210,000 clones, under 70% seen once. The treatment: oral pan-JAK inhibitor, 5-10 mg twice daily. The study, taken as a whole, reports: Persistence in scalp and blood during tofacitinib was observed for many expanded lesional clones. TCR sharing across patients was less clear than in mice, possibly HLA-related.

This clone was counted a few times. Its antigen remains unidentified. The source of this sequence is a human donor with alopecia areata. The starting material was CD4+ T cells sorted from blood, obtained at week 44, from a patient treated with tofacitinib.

CDR3 coding DNA: TGCAGCGCGGGACAGGGGGAGGTTGGCTACACCTTC. Amino acid sequence: CSAGQGEVGYTF. V is TRBV29-1 and J is TRBJ1-2; 11 bases are shared with TRBD1. CDR3 length: 12 residues. CDR1 SQVTM and CDR2 ANQGSEA come from the germline V gene. The junction had 5 bases not matched to a gene; V was cut back by 7 bases and J by 7 bases.